These 21 T cell receptor beta chains came from one sample sequenced in a study of PD-1 blockade in classical Hodgkin lymphoma. Patients all relapsed after autologous stem cell transplantation, and there was variation in brentuximab vedotin exposure. The data were produced by immunoSEQ multiplex PCR, yet TCRdb's version contains in-frame clones alone and is incomplete. The sample carries some 95,000 clones, about 91% recorded once. The starting material was peripheral blood mononuclear cells (PBMCs), obtained before the second cycle of nivolumab. The receptor source for this set is a human donor with classical Hodgkin lymphoma.

The chain has TRBV28 and TRBJ2-1, with 8 positions matching TRBD2. The germline V gene has CDR1 MDHEN and CDR2 SYDVKM. Trimming removed 5 bases from V and 8 bases from J; junction bases left unmatched: 11. This CDR3 comprises 15 residues. CDR3 sequence reads: CASSAGGGGRDEQFF. CDR3 in DNA: TGTGCCAGCAGTGCCGGTGGCGGGGGGAGGGATGAGCAGTTCTTC.

The gene calls are TRBV5-4 and TRBJ2-3; TRBD2 matches at 9 bases. The CDR3 has 15 amino acids. The V segment lost 2 bases and the J segment 3 bases; nucleotides outside the gene matches: 4. The germline CDR1 and CDR2 sequences are SGHNT and YYREEE (reference sequence). This CDR3 reads CASSLASGETDTQYF. For the CDR3, the DNA is TGTGCCAGCAGCTTAGCTAGCGGGGAAACAGATACGCAGTATTTT.

The chain joins TRBV5-6 to TRBJ1-2; 9 bases line up with TRBD1. Germline values: CDR1 SGHDT, CDR2 YYEEEE. CDR3 length: 14 amino acids. The V gene end was trimmed by 0 bases and the J gene end by 7 bases; junction bases not matched to a gene: 4. The DNA for the CDR3 is TGTGCCAGCAGCTTGGCCGGGACAGGGTCTGGCTACACCTTC. This gives the protein CASSLAGTGSGYTF.

The V and J genes are TRBV10-3 and TRBJ2-7; D remains unclear. Per the germline V gene, CDR1 is ENHRY and CDR2 is SYGVKD. The V gene lost 0 bases and the J gene lost 1 base, with 10 bases spanning the gap. The CDR3 runs to 15 residues. CDR3 sequence: CAISESSSISYEQYF. The CDR3 nucleotides are TGTGCCATCAGTGAGTCGAGCAGTATTTCCTACGAGCAGTACTTC.

The chain employs TRBV5-5 and TRBJ1-2; no definite D call. Germline V CDR1 and CDR2: SGHKS, YYEKEE (reference sequence). The CDR3 extends over 13 amino acids. V was shortened by 4 bases and J by 4 bases, with 11 bases between the two germline ends. DNA for the CDR3: TGTGCCAGCAGCCCGGATACCAGCTATGGCTACACCTTC. Translating it yields CASSPDTSYGYTF.

J is TRBJ2-3 and V is TRBV7-2, with D possibly matching TRBD2 (6 bases). Trimming stripped 5 bases from V and 6 bases from J, with 21 bases between. CDR1 SGHTA and CDR2 FQGNSA come from the germline V gene. This CDR3 is 16 amino acids long. The CDR3 nucleotides are TGTGCCAGCAGCGACGGAGGGACGGGGTCTCGGGATACGCAGTATTTT. Translated, it gives CASSDGGTGSRDTQYF.

This chain joins TRBV9 and TRBJ2-2, with D perhaps TRBD2 (6 bases). Trimming stripped 0 bases from V and 6 bases from J, with 18 bases between. The CDR3 has 17 residues. Germline values: CDR1 SGDLS, CDR2 YYNGEE. In nucleotides, the CDR3 is TGTGCCAGCAGCGTAGGACGAATCCTAGCGACCCCCGGGGAGCTGTTTTTT. Its translation is CASSVGRILATPGELFF.

This clone was seen ten or more times. This chain uses TRBV6-6 with TRBJ1-1; D remains unclear. This CDR3 is 12 amino acids long. The germline V and J ends were trimmed by 8 bases and 5 bases, with 12 bases remaining between them. Germline V lookup: CDR1 MNHNY, CDR2 SVGAGI (reference sequence). The DNA for the CDR3 is TGTGCCAGCGGCCGGGCTGGTACTGAAGCTTTCTTT. This encodes CASGRAGTEAFF.

The J gene is TRBJ1-6, the V gene TRBV6-5; no reliable D call. V dropped 4 bases and J dropped 7 bases, with 11 bases sitting between them. The germline V gene has CDR1 MNHEY and CDR2 SVGAGI. The CDR3 consists of 14 residues. CDR3 bases: TGTGCCAGCAGTTCCCGGGAGAAAAATTCACCCCTCCACTTT. This sequence encodes CASSSREKNSPLHF.

V gene TRBV11-3 combines with J gene TRBJ2-2; the match to TRBD1 covers 10 bases. With V trimmed by 4 bases and J by 6 bases, 2 bases remained unmatched. Germline V gene sequence: CDR1 SGHNT, CDR2 YENEEA. This CDR3 has 14 residues. In DNA form, the CDR3 reads TGTGCCAGCAGCTCAGGACAGGGGGCCGGGGAGCTGTTTTTT. Protein sequence: CASSSGQGAGELFF. Looking up the rest from reference TRBV11-3 and TRBJ2-2 gives the full variable domain: EAGVVQSPRYKIIEKKQPVAFWCNPISGHNTLYWYLQNLGQGPELLIRYENEEAVDDSQLPKDRFSAERLKGVDSTLKIQPAELGDSAVYLCASSSGQGAGELFFGEGSRLTVL.

The chain recombines TRBV5-6 with TRBJ2-5, with D perhaps matching TRBD1 (5 bases). Germline V lookup: CDR1 SGHDT, CDR2 YYEEEE. V lost 6 bases to trimming and J lost 1 base, with 10 bases between them. The CDR3 has 13 amino acids. CDR3: CASKLGVQETQYF. CDR3 bases: TGTGCCAGCAAGTTAGGGGTCCAAGAGACCCAGTACTTC.

In this sample, this clone turned up a few times. This sequence joins TRBV5-1 and TRBJ2-7; D gene unclear. The CDR3 is 13 amino acids. Deletions cut 0 bases from V and 2 bases from J, with 6 bases between. The V gene's germline CDR1 is SGHRS and CDR2 YFSETQ. CDR3 sequence reads: CASSLDRAYEQYF. The CDR3 DNA is TGCGCCAGCAGCTTGGACAGAGCCTACGAGCAGTACTTC.

V and J are TRBV7-9 and TRBJ2-1; the D gene is possibly TRBD1 (5 bases). The CDR3 length is 13 residues. The germline V gene encodes CDR1 SEHNR and CDR2 FQNEAQ (reference sequence). V lost 2 bases and J 8 bases, leaving 10 bases between the germline ends. CDR3 amino acids: CASSLPPRDEQFF. The CDR3 DNA sequence: TGTGCCAGCAGCTTACCGCCCAGGGATGAGCAGTTCTTC. Based on the CDR3 plus reference TRBV7-9 and TRBJ2-1, the full variable domain is DTGVSQNPRHKITKRGQNVTFRCDPISEHNRLYWYRQTLGQGPEFLTYFQNEAQLEKSRLLSDRFSAERPKGSFSTLEIQRTEQGDSAMYLCASSLPPRDEQFFGPGTRLTVL.

CDR3 nucleotides: TGTGCCAGCAGCTTGGCTTTAGCGGGGGGGCTGGAGACCCAGTACTTC. This codes for CASSLALAGGLETQYF. The chain combines TRBV5-6 with TRBJ2-5; 11 bases are a match to TRBD2. Trimming cost V 0 bases and J 5 bases; bases outside gene matches: 6. The CDR3 is 16 amino acids. Germline V gives CDR1 SGHDT, CDR2 YYEEEE. Full variable domain (missing parts from reference TRBV5-6 and TRBJ2-5): DAGVTQSPTHLIKTRGQQVTLRCSPKSGHDTVSWYQQALGQGPQFIFQYYEEEERQRGNFPDRFSGHQFPNYSSELNVNALLLGDSALYLCASSLALAGGLETQYFGPGTRLLVL.

The CDR3 spells CASGQGPVGYTF. CDR3 nucleotides: TGTGCCAGTGGACAGGGGCCCGTTGGCTACACCTTC. The chain carries TRBV2 and TRBJ1-2; the match to TRBD1 covers 9 bases. Germline V gene data show CDR1 as SNHLY and CDR2 as FYNNEI. This CDR3 is built from 12 residues. V dropped 9 bases and J dropped 7; count of bases not matched to a gene: 6.

V is TRBV14 and J is TRBJ2-5; D might be TRBD2 (5 bases). The CDR3 covers 17 residues. The germline V gene has CDR1 SGHDN and CDR2 FVKESK. V lost 4 bases and J 5 bases, leaving 23 bases between the germline ends. CDR3 protein: CASSPWAGSSSVETQYF. The CDR3 coding sequence is TGTGCCAGCAGCCCCTGGGCGGGTTCTAGCTCGGTCGAGACCCAGTACTTC.

This chain joins TRBV25-1 and TRBJ2-2; the D gene is possibly TRBD2 (6 bases). V dropped 1 base and J dropped 7 bases, with 19 bases sitting between them. The CDR3 length is 17 residues. CDR1 and CDR2 from the germline V gene are MGHDK and SYGVNS. CDR3 loop: CASSEFRIGGKGGELFF. The CDR3 DNA is TGTGCCAGCAGTGAATTTAGGATAGGAGGGAAGGGCGGGGAGCTGTTTTTT.

Concerning this clone: One end of the junction varies from germline; a read error may be responsible. The CDR3 region is CASGMAAF. CDR3 DNA sequence: TGTGCCAGCGGGATGGCAGCCTTC. This sequence joins TRBV6-1 and TRBJ1-2; D not resolved. The CDR3 has 8 amino acids. The germline gives CDR1 MNHNS, CDR2 SASEGT.

The genes are TRBV25-1 and TRBJ2-7; D is uncertain. Trimming took 9 bases from V and 3 from J, leaving 9 bases between them. In germline, CDR1 is MGHDK, CDR2 SYGVNS. The CDR3 runs to 11 residues. This CDR3 reads CASRSLYEQYF. CDR3 nucleotide sequence: TGTGCCAGTCGCTCCCTCTACGAGCAGTACTTC.

The chain recombines TRBV19 with TRBJ2-6; 13 nucleotides match TRBD2. The CDR3 has 21 residues. Unmatched junction bases numbered 9, after V lost 1 base and J lost 0 bases. The germline gives CDR1 LNHDA, CDR2 SQIVND (reference sequence). CDR3 coding DNA: TGTGCCAGTAGTATAGCCCGACAGGGACTAGCGGGGACCTCTGGGGCCAACGTCCTGACTTTC. Amino acids: CASSIARQGLAGTSGANVLTF.

This clone has only a few counts. In DNA, the CDR3 is TGTGCCAGCAGTGAGCGACGACAGGGGCTACAAGCTTTCTTT. This encodes CASSERRQGLQAFF. This sequence joins TRBV2 and TRBJ1-1; 8 positions match TRBD1. The CDR3 runs 14 residues. J was trimmed by 9 bases and V by 3 bases; bases with no gene match: 9. Germline V gene lookup returns CDR1 SNHLY and CDR2 FYNNEI.